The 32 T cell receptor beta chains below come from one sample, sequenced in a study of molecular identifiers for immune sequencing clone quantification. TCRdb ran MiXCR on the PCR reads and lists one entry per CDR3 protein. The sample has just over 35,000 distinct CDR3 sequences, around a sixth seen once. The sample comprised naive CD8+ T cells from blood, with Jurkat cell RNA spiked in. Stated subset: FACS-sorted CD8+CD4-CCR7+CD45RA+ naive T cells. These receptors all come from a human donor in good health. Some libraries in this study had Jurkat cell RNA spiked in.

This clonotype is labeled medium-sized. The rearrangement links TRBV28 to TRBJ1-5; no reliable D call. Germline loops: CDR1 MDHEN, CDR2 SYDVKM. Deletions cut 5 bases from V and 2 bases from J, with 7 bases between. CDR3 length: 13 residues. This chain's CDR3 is CASSPSGNQPQHF. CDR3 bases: TGTGCCAGCAGTCCCTCGGGCAATCAGCCCCAGCATTTT.

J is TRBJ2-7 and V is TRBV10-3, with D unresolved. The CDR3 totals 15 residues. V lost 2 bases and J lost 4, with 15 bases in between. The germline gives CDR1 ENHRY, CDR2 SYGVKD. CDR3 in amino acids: CAISEDTSEAYEQYF. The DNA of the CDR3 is TGTGCCATCAGTGAGGACACATCCGAGGCGTACGAGCAGTACTTC.

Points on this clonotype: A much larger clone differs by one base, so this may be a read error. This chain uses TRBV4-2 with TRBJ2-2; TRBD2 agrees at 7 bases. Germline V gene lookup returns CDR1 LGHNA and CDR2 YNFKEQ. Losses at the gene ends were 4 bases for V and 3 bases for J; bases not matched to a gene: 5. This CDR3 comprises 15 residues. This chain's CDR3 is CASSLGLDYTGELFF. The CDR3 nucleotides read TGTGCCAGCAGCCTCGGACTAGACTACACCGGGGAGCTGTTTTTT.

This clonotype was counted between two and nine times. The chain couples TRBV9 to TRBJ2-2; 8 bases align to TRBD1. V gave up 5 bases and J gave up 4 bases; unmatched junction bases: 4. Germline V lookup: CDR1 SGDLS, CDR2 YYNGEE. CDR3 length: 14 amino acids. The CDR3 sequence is CASSGTGFTGELFF. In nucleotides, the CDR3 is TGTGCCAGCAGTGGGACAGGCTTCACCGGGGAGCTGTTTTTT.

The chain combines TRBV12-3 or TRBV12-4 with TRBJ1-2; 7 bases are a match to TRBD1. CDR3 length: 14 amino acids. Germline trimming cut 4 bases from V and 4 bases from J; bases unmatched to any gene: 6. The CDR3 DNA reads TGTGCCAGCAGTTCCATAGGGGGCATCTATGGCTACACCTTC. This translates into CASSSIGGIYGYTF.

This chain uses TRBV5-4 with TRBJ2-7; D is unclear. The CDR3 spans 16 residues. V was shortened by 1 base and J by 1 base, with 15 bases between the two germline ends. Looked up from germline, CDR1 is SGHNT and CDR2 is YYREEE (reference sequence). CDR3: CASSLSPGPRSYEQYF. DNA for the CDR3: TGTGCCAGCAGCTTGTCTCCGGGCCCAAGGTCCTACGAGCAGTACTTC.

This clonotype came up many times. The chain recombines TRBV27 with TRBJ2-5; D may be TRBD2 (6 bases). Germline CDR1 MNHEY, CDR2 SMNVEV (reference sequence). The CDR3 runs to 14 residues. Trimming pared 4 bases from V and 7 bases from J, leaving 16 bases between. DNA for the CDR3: TGTGCCAGCAGTTCCTCACTAGCTTGGGGGACCCAGTACTTC. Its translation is CASSSSLAWGTQYF.

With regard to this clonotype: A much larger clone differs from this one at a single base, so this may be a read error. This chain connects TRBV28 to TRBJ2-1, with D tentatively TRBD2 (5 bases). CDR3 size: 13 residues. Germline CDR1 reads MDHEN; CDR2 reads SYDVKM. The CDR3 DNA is TGTGCCAGCAGTCCTTTCCAACTAGGCGAGCTGTTCTTC. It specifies CASSPFQLGELFF.

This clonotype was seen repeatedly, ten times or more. The CDR3 loop reads CASSKLEDVTNEQFF. The CDR3 DNA sequence: TGTGCCAGCAGCAAACTTGAGGACGTGACCAATGAGCAGTTCTTC. The rearrangement links TRBV12-3 or TRBV12-4 to TRBJ2-1; the D is unclear. V was clipped by 6 bases and J by 6 bases, with 18 bases between them. The CDR3 length is 15 residues.

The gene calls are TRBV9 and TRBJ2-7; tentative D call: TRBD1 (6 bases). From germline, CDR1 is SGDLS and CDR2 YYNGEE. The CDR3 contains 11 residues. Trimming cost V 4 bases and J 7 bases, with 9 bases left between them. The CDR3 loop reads CASSPGTEQYF. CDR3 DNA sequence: TGTGCCAGCAGCCCCGGGACAGAGCAGTACTTC.

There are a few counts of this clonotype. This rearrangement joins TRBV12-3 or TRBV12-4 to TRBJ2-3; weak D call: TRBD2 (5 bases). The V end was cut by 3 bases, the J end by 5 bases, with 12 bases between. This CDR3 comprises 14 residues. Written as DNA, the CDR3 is TGTGCCAGCAGTTTTCTAGCTGGTGGAGATACGCAGTATTTT. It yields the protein CASSFLAGGDTQYF.

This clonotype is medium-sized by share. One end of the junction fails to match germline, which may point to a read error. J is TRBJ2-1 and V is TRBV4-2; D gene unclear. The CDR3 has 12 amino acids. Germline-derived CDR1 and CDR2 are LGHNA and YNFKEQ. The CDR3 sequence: CASSQVGNEQFF. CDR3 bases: TGCGCCAGCAGCCAAGTGGGTAATGAGCAGTTCTTC.

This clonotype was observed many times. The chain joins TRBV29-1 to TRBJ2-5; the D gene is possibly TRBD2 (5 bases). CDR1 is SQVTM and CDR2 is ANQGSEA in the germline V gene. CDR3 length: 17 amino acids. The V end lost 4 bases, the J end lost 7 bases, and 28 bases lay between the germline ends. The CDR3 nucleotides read TGCAGCGTTGCCATTCGACCTGGAGGCGGGTTAGTCGGGACCCAGTACTTC. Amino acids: CSVAIRPGGGLVGTQYF.

The CDR3 coding sequence is TGTGCCAGCAGGCCCGGGACTAGCGGGTTCCACAATGAGCAGTTCTTC. Its protein product is CASRPGTSGFHNEQFF. The chain combines TRBV2 with TRBJ2-1; TRBD2 agrees at 12 bases. Germline loops: CDR1 SNHLY, CDR2 FYNNEI. After removal of 6 bases from V and 5 bases from J, the junction contained 8 bases not matched to a gene. This CDR3 comprises 16 residues.

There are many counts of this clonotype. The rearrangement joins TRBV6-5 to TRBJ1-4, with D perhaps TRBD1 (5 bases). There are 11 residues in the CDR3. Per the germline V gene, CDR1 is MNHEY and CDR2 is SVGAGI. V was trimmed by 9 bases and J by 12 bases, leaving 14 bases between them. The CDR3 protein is CARLGETELFF. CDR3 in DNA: TGTGCCAGGTTGGGGGAGACAGAACTGTTTTTT.

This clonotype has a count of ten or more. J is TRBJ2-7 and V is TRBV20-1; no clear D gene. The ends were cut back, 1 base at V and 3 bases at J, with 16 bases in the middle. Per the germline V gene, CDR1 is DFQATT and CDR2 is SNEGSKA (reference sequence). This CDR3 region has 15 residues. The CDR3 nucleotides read TGCAGTGCTAGAGGTCGAGGTGGCGTTTTCTACGAGCAGTACTTC. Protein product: CSARGRGGVFYEQYF.

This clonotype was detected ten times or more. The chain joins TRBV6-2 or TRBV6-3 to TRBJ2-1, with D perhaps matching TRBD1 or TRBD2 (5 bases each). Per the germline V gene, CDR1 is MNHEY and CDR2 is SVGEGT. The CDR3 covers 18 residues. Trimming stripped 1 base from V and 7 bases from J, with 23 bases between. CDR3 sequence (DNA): TGTGCCAGCAGTTACTGGGTCAGTTGGGGGTTTACGCGGAATGAGCAGTTCTTC. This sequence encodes CASSYWVSWGFTRNEQFF.

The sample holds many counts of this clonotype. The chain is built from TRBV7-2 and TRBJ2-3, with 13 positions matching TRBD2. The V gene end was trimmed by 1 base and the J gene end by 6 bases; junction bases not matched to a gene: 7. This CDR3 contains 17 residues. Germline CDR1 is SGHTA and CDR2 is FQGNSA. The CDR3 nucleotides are TGTGCCAGCAGCTTAGTAACTAGCGGGAGGGCCACGGATACGCAGTATTTT. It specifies CASSLVTSGRATDTQYF.

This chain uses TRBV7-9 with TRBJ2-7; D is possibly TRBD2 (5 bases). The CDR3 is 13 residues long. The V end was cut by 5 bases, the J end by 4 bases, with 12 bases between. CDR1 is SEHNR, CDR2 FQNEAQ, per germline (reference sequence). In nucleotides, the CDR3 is TGTGCCAGCAGCCCTCGGACTGATTACGAGCAGTACTTC. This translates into CASSPRTDYEQYF.

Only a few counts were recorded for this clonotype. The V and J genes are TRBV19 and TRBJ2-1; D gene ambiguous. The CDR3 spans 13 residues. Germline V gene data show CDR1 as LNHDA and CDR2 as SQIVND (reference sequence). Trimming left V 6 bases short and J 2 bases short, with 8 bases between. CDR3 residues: CASSDPAYNEQFF. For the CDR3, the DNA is TGTGCCAGTAGCGACCCTGCCTACAATGAGCAGTTCTTC.

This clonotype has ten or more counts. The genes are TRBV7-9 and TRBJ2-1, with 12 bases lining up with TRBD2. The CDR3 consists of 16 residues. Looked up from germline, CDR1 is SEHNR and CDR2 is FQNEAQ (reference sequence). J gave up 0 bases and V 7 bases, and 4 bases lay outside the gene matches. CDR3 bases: TGTGCCAGCATGGGGACTAGCGGGCCCTCCTACAATGAGCAGTTCTTC. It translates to CASMGTSGPSYNEQFF. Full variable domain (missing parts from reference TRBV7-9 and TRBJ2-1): DTGVSQNPRHKITKRGQNVTFRCDPISEHNRLYWYRQTLGQGPEFLTYFQNEAQLEKSRLLSDRFSAERPKGSFSTLEIQRTEQGDSAMYLCASMGTSGPSYNEQFFGPGTRLTVL.

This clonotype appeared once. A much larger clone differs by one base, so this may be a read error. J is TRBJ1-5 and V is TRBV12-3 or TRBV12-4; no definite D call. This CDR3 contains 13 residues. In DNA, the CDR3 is TGTGTCAGCATTGATACCTGGAATCAGCCCCAGCATTTT. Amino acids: CVSIDTWNQPQHF.

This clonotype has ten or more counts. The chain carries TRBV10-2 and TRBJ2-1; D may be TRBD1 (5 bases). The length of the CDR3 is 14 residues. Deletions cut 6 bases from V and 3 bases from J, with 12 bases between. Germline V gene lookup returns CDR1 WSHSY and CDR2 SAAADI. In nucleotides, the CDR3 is TGCGCCAGCAGAGAAGACAGCTTCTACAATGAGCAGTTCTTC. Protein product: CASREDSFYNEQFF.

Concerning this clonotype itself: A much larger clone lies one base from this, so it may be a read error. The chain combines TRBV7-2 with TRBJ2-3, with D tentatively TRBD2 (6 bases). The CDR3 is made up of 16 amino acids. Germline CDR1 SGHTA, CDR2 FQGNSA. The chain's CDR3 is CVSSSLYGRRTDTQYF. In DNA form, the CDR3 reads TGTGTCAGCAGCTCCCTTTATGGGAGGAGGACAGATACGCAGTATTTT.

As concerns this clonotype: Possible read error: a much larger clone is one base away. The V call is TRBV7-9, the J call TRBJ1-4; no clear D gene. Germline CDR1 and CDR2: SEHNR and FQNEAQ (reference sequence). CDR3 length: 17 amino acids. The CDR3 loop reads CASSLDLDRENNEKLSF. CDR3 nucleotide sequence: TGTGCCAGCAGCTTAGATCTAGATCGAGAAAATAATGAAAAACTGTCTTTT.

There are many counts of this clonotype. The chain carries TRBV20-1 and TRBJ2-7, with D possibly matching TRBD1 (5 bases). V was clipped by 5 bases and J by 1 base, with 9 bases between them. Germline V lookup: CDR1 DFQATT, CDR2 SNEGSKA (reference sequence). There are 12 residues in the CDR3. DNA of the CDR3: TGCAGTGCTGGCACAGGTTCCTACGAGCAGTACTTC. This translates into CSAGTGSYEQYF.

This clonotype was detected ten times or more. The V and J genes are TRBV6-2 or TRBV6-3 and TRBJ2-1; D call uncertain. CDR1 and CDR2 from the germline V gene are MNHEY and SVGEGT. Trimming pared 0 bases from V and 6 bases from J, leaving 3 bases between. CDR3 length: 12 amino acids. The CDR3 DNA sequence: TGTGCCAGCAGTTACTCGTCCAATGAGCAGTTCTTC. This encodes CASSYSSNEQFF.

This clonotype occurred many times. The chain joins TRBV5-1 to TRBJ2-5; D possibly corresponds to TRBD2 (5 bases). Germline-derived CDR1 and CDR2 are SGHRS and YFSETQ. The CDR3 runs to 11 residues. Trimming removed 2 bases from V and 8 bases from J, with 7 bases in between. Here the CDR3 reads CASSFRETQYF. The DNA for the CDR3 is TGCGCCAGCAGCTTCCGGGAAACCCAGTACTTC.

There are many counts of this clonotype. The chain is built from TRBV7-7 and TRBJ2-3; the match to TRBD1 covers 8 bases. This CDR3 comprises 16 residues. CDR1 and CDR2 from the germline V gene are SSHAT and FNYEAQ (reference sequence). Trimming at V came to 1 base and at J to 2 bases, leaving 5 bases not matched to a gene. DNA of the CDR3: TGTGCCAGCAGCTTAGGGACGGACAGGGTCACAGATACGCAGTATTTT. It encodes CASSLGTDRVTDTQYF.

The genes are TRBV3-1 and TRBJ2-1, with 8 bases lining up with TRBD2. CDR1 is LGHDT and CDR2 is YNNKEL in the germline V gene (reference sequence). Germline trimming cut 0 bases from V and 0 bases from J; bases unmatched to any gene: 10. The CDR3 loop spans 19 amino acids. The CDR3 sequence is CASSQELAGGRSSYNEQFF. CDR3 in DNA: TGTGCCAGCAGCCAAGAGTTGGCGGGAGGCCGGAGCTCCTACAATGAGCAGTTCTTC.

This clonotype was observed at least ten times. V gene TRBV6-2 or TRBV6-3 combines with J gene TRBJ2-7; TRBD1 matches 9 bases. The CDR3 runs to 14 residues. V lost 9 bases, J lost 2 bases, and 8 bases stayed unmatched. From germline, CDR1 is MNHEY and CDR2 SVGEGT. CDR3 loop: CASTDRGETYEQYF. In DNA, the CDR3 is TGTGCCAGTACGGACAGGGGCGAAACCTACGAGCAGTACTTC.

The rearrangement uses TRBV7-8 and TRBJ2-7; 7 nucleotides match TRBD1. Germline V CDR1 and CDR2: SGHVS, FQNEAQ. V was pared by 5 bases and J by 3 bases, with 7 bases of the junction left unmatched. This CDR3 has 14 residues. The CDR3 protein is CASSLPGTDYEQYF. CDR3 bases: TGTGCCAGCAGCCTCCCAGGGACAGACTACGAGCAGTACTTC.